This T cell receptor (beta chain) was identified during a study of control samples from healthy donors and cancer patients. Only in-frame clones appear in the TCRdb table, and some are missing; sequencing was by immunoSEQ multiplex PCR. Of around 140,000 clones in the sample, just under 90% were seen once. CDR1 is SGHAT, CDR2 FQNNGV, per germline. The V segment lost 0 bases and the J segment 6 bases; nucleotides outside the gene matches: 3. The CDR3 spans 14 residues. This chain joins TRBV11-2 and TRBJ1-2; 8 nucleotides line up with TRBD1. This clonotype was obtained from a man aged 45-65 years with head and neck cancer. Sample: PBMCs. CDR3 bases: TGTGCCAGCAGCTTAGATCAGGGGGCAGATGGCTACACCTTC. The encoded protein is CASSLDQGADGYTF.